The next 2 T cell receptor beta chains were all read from a single sample in a study of Ad26.COV2.S vaccination and SARS-CoV-2 variants. Sequencing used immunoSEQ multiplex PCR; TCRdb keeps in-frame clones, though not all of them. This sample carries fewer than 400,000 clones, 70% to 90% of them seen once, and the ten largest clones take under 2%. Treatment given: about 20 received Ad26.COV2.S at low or high dose, single or two shots; roughly five received placebo; per-sample allocation not given. On day 63 after the first injection, vaccine and placebo recipients gave samples. The specimen comprised peripheral blood, sampled in a trial of Ad26.COV2.S vaccine versus placebo. These receptors were taken from a person aged 18-65 years who received the Ad26.COV2.S COVID-19 vaccine or a placebo.

The chain recombines TRBV27 with TRBJ1-5; D remains unclear. Germline lookup yields CDR1 MNHEY and CDR2 SMNVEV (reference sequence). Trimming shortened V by 6 bases and J by 4 bases, and 10 bases separated the two germline ends. The CDR3 is 13 amino acids. CDR3 nucleotides: TGTGCCAGCAGGCGTTCGAGGAATCAGCCCCAGCATTTT. This codes for CASRRSRNQPQHF.

The CDR3 DNA reads TGTGCCAGCAGTTTACATACGCAGTATTTT. It is translated as CASSLHTQYF. The chain joins TRBV28 to TRBJ2-3; D is unresolved. V was trimmed by 2 bases and J by 7 bases, leaving 1 base between them. The CDR3 length is 10 residues. The germline V gene has CDR1 MDHEN and CDR2 SYDVKM. Variable domain in full (rest from reference TRBV28 and TRBJ2-3): DVKVTQSSRYLVKRTGEKVFLECVQDMDHENMFWYRQDPGLGLRLIYFSYDVKMKEKGDIPEGYSVSREKKERFSLILESASTNQTSMYLCASSLHTQYFGPGTRLTVL.